This TCR beta chain was sequenced during a study of shared clonotypes between healthy human individuals. Study-wide context: Participating donors consisted of two women and a few men aged 18 to 49. Study-level results: Tissues were not sampled, only blood, and their repertoires likely differ. In general, naive subsets displayed greater estimated richness than memory subsets did.

CD45RO-negative, CCR7-positively selected cells formed the naive CD8 fraction, excluding terminally differentiated effector memory CD45RA+ cells. Profiled with immunoSEQ multiplex PCR; TCRdb holds only in-frame clones, not every one. The sample lists around 2,000,000 clones; about 95% were seen once. On this clone itself: What it binds is unknown.

Per germline, CDR1 PRHDT and CDR2 FYEKMQ (reference sequence). The CDR3 is made up of 16 amino acids. Trimming left V 5 bases short and J 0 bases short, with 15 bases between. V is TRBV13 and J is TRBJ2-3; no definite D call. This TCR came from a man aged 18 to 29 in good health. The sample consisted of naive CD8+ T cells sorted from blood. The CDR3 sequence: CASSPSPLGSTDTQYF. CDR3 coding DNA: TGTGCCAGCAGCCCCTCCCCTCTAGGTAGCACAGATACGCAGTATTTT.